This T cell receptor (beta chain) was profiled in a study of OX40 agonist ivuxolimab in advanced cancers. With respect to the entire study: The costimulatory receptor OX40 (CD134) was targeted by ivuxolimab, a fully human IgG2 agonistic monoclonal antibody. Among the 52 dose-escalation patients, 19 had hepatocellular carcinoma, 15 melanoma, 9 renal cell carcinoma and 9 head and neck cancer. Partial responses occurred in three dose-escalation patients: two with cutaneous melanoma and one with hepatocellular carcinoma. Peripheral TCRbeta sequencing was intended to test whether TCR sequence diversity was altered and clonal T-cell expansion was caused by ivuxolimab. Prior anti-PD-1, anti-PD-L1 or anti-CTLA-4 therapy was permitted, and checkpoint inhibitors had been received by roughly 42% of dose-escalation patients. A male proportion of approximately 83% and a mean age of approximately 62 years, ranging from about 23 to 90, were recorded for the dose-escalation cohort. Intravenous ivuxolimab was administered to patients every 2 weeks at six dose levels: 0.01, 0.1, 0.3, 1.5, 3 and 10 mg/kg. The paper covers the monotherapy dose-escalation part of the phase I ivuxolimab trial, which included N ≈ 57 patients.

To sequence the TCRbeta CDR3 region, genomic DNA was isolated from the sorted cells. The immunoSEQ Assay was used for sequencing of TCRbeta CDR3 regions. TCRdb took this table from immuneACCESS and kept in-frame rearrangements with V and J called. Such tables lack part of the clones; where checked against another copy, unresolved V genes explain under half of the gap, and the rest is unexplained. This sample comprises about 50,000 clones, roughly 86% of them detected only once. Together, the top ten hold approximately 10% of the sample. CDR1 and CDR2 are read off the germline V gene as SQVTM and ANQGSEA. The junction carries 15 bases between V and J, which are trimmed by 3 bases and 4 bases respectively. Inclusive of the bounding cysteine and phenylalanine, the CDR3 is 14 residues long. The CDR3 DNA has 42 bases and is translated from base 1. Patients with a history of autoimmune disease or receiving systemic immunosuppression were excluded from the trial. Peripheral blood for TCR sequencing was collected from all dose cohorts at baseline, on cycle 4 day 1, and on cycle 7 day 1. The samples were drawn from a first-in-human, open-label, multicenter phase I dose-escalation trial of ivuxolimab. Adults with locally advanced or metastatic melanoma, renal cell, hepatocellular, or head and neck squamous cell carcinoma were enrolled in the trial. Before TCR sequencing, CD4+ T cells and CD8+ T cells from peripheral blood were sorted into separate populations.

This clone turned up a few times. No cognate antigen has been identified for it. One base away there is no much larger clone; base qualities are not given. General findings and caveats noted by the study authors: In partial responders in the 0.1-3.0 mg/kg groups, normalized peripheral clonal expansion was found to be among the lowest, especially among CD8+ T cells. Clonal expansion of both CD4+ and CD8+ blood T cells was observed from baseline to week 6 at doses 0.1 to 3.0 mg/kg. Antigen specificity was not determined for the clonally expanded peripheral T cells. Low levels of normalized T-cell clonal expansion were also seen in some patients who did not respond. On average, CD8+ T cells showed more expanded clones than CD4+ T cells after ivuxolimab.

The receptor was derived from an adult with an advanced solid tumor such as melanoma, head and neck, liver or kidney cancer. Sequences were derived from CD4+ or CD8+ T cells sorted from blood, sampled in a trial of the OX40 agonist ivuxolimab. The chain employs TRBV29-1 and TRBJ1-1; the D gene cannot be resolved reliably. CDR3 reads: CSVDSRGEITEAFF. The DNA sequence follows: TGCAGCGTTGACAGCCGCGGAGAGATCACTGAAGCTTTCTTT.